The clone carrying this T cell receptor beta chain was picked up a small number of times. With a J-beta primer mix and a sample-barcoded 5' primer, a second PCR ran roughly 6 to 11 cycles. One entry per CDR3 protein, called by TCRdb with MiXCR from the 5' RACE reads. Altogether around 520,000 distinct CDR3 sequences are present, around 27% being singletons, with the ten largest covering approximately 4%. This sample is part of a study of blood T cells in healthy people across ages. Total RNA, at least 6 micrograms per sample, was extracted from PBMCs. Trimming took 6 bases from V and 2 from J, leaving 16 bases between them. The CDR3 has 16 amino acids. These data also featured in a second study, about T cells of mothers and their children. That source reports: The donor cohort consisted of a few healthy Caucasian mothers and their six children. M1S, a second-PCR primer, added sample barcodes and 2-4 random nucleotides.

The sequence was obtained from a boy aged 2 to 9 in good health. The sequenced sample was blood. This rearrangement joins TRBV12-3 or TRBV12-4 to TRBJ2-2; tentative D call: TRBD2 (5 bases). The CDR3 nucleotides are TGTGCCAGCAGCAGACTTAGCGAATATAACACCGGGGAGCTGTTTTTT. Translated, it gives CASSRLSEYNTGELFF.